The 7 T cell receptor beta chains presented below share a single source sample, sequenced in a study of CD8+ T cells in alopecia areata. The authors extracted RNA and reverse transcribed it into cDNA as the sequencing template. Clones were sequenced by immunoSEQ multiplex PCR, and TCRdb holds only the in-frame ones, with some missing. The data show approximately 180,000 clones, with around 60% seen just once and approximately 15% held by the top ten. The sample was CD4+ T cells sorted from blood, taken at week 0. All receptors derive from a human donor with alopecia areata.

This clone was counted between two and nine times. The CDR3, as DNA: TGTGCCAGCAGTTTGACCGGGACACCGAGGGGGCAGTACTTC. It specifies CASSLTGTPRGQYF. The V gene is TRBV27, the J gene TRBJ2-7, with D tentatively TRBD1 (6 bases). The CDR3 is made up of 14 amino acids. Looked up from germline, CDR1 is MNHEY and CDR2 is SMNVEV (reference sequence). With 3 bases removed from V and 9 bases from J, the gap between germline ends came to 18 bases.

The chain couples TRBV29-1 to TRBJ2-1; 8 positions agree with TRBD2. CDR1 and CDR2 from the germline V gene are SQVTM and ANQGSEA. This CDR3 region has 13 residues. The ends lost 6 bases at V and 4 bases at J; junction bases unmatched: 5. CDR3 coding DNA: TGCAGCGTGGCTAGCGGGCATTACAATGAGCAGTTCTTC. Protein product: CSVASGHYNEQFF.

This clone is a singleton in its sample. The chain is built from TRBV4-1 and TRBJ2-5; 8 bases fit TRBD2. Germline assignment: CDR1 MGHRA and CDR2 YSYEKL. The CDR3 loop spans 13 amino acids. Trimming at V came to 5 bases and at J to 5 bases, leaving 4 bases not matched to a gene. The CDR3 sequence: CASSGTSWETQYF. CDR3 DNA: TGCGCCAGCAGCGGGACTAGTTGGGAGACCCAGTACTTC.

The chain employs TRBV7-3 and TRBJ2-2; 8 positions agree with TRBD2. This CDR3 has 14 residues. The ends lost 7 bases at V and 4 bases at J; junction bases unmatched: 5. The germline V gene has CDR1 SGHTA and CDR2 FQGTGA. For the CDR3, the DNA is TGTGCCAGCACCCCGGGGGGGGTCACCGGGGAGCTGTTTTTT. Translated, it gives CASTPGGVTGELFF.

The rearrangement joins TRBV15 to TRBJ1-5; D is unresolved. CDR1 and CDR2 (germline): LNHNV, YYDKDF (reference sequence). CDR3 length equals 12 residues. V lost 2 bases, J lost 6 bases, and 5 bases lay in between. The CDR3: CATSRFGQPQHF. The CDR3 DNA is TGTGCCACCAGCAGATTCGGTCAGCCCCAGCATTTT.

V gene TRBV4-1 combines with J gene TRBJ2-2, with 7 bases lining up with TRBD1. The CDR3 runs to 18 residues. The trim removed 0 bases at V and 7 bases at J, leaving 14 bases unmatched. In germline, CDR1 is MGHRA, CDR2 YSYEKL. The CDR3 is CASSQDGPERGQVGELFF. CDR3 coding DNA: TGCGCCAGCAGCCAAGATGGACCAGAAAGGGGGCAAGTCGGGGAGCTGTTTTTT.

This clone was counted once. The chain combines TRBV2 with TRBJ1-2; D is undetermined. The CDR3 length is 14 residues. Germline V gene lookup returns CDR1 SNHLY and CDR2 FYNNEI. V dropped 2 bases and J dropped 2 bases, with 9 bases sitting between them. DNA of the CDR3: TGTGCCAGCAGTGAAAGCGGGCAGAACTATGGCTACACCTTC. Residues: CASSESGQNYGYTF.